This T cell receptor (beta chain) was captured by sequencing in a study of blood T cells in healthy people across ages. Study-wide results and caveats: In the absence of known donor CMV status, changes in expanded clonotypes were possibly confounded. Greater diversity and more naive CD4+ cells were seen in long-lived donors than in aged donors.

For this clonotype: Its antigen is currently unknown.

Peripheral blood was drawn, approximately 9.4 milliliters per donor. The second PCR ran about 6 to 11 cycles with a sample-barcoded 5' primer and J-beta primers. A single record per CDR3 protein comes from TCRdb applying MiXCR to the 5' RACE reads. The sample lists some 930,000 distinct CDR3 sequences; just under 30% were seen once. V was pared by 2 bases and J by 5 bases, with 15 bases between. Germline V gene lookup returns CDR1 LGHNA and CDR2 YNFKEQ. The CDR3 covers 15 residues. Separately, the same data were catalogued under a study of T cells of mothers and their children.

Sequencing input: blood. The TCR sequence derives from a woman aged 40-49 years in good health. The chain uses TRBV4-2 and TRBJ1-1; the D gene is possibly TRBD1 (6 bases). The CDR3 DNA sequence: TGTGCCAGCAGCCAACCCGACAACCAGGGGACTGAAGCTTTCTTT. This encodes CASSQPDNQGTEAFF.